This passage covers 11 T cell receptor beta chains from one sample sequenced in a study of OX40 agonist ivuxolimab in advanced cancers. The protocol was immunoSEQ multiplex PCR, while the TCRdb copy is restricted to in-frame clones and leaves out a portion. This sample yields tens of thousands of clones, of which 65% to 85% are seen a single time; roughly 12% belongs to the top ten. The specimen comprised CD4+ or CD8+ T cells sorted from blood, sampled in a trial of the OX40 agonist ivuxolimab. The receptors shown here come from an adult with an advanced solid tumor such as melanoma, head and neck, liver or kidney cancer.

The V gene is TRBV6-4, the J gene TRBJ1-6, with 7 bases identical to TRBD1. This CDR3 has 14 residues. The trim removed 4 bases at V and 6 bases at J, leaving 3 bases unmatched. Germline CDR1 is MRHNA and CDR2 is SNTAGT. The CDR3 reads CASSGRDSNSPLHF. The CDR3 DNA sequence: TGTGCCAGCAGTGGGAGGGACAGTAATTCACCCCTCCACTTT.

This clone was seen more than once but under ten times. The genes are TRBV19 and TRBJ1-2, with D maybe TRBD1 (5 bases). CDR3 size: 13 residues. CDR1 and CDR2 (germline): LNHDA, SQIVND (reference sequence). Trimming removed 5 bases from V and 5 bases from J, with 12 bases in between. CDR3 residues: CASSLGTEYGYTF. The CDR3 nucleotides are TGTGCCAGTAGTCTCGGGACCGAATATGGCTACACCTTC.

This chain connects TRBV6-1 to TRBJ1-5; D is possibly TRBD1 (5 bases). Trimming cost V 0 bases and J 2 bases, with 17 bases left between them. The germline CDR1 and CDR2 sequences are MNHNS and SASEGT. CDR3 length: 18 amino acids. CDR3 nucleotide sequence: TGTGCCAGCAGTGAAGCGGGACTCCTTCAACGGGGCAATCAGCCCCAGCATTTT. Its translation is CASSEAGLLQRGNQPQHF.

The V and J genes are TRBV5-1 and TRBJ1-5; D not resolved. The CDR3 totals 13 residues. The V end lost 5 bases, the J end lost 0 bases, and 6 bases lay between the germline ends. The germline V gene has CDR1 SGHRS and CDR2 YFSETQ. DNA of the CDR3: TGCGCCAGCAGTGTCGGTAGCAATCAGCCCCAGCATTTT. It codes for CASSVGSNQPQHF.

This clone has a handful of counts. The rearrangement joins TRBV15 to TRBJ2-7; TRBD2 is a possible D gene (5 bases). The CDR3 totals 14 residues. The V end was cut by 4 bases, the J end by 3 bases, with 13 bases between. Germline CDR1 is LNHNV and CDR2 is YYDKDF (reference sequence). In DNA form, the CDR3 reads TGTGCCACCAGCAAAAGGACTCCGATCTACGAGCAGTACTTC. This translates into CATSKRTPIYEQYF.

The V and J genes are TRBV5-1 and TRBJ1-1; D is uncertain. V lost 2 bases and J lost 0, with 5 bases in between. Per germline, CDR1 SGHRS and CDR2 YFSETQ. The CDR3 loop spans 13 amino acids. CDR3 DNA sequence: TGCGCCAGCAGCTTCACATTGAACACTGAAGCTTTCTTT. Translation: CASSFTLNTEAFF.

V is TRBV4-1 and J is TRBJ2-3; D uncertain. Trimming removed 1 base from V and 7 bases from J, with 21 bases in between. This CDR3 region has 17 residues. Germline CDR1 reads MGHRA; CDR2 reads YSYEKL. The CDR3 DNA sequence: TGCGCCAGCAGCCAAGGGTCAGGTGTAGGCCTGGGGAATACGCAGTATTTT. As protein: CASSQGSGVGLGNTQYF.

The chain carries TRBV7-8 and TRBJ1-4; TRBD1 matches at 7 bases. Germline V gene data show CDR1 as SGHVS and CDR2 as FQNEAQ. This CDR3 region has 14 residues. J gave up 8 bases and V 5 bases, and 8 bases lay outside the gene matches. CDR3 region: CASSIGTVREKLFF. The CDR3 coding sequence is TGTGCCAGCAGCATTGGGACAGTGCGAGAAAAACTGTTTTTT.

Comment on this clone: This may arise from a read error, as a much more abundant clone is one base away. The chain is built from TRBV21-1 and TRBJ2-2; TRBD1, the D gene given by the table, was not confirmed from the DNA. TRBV21-1 is reported as a pseudogene. The CDR3 extends over 15 amino acids. The CDR3 DNA reads as TGTGCCAGCAGCCTCCGGGACAGGGACACCGGGGAGCTGTTTTTT. Translating it yields CASSLRDRDTGELFF.

The chain uses TRBV10-3 and TRBJ2-5, with D possibly matching TRBD2 (5 bases). The CDR3 consists of 14 residues. V dropped 4 bases and J dropped 5 bases, with 14 bases sitting between them. CDR1 and CDR2 from the germline V gene are ENHRY and SYGVKD. DNA for the CDR3: TGTGCCATCAGTGGCGTGGGGAGAGCGGAGACCCAGTACTTC. It translates to CAISGVGRAETQYF.

The chain carries TRBV5-6 and TRBJ1-1; D is ambiguous. The CDR3 runs to 12 residues. Trimming shortened V by 2 bases and J by 11 bases, and 13 bases separated the two germline ends. Germline V CDR1 and CDR2: SGHDT, YYEEEE. The CDR3 reads CASSFSGIRAFF. The CDR3, as DNA: TGTGCCAGCAGCTTTTCGGGAATCCGCGCTTTCTTT.